What follows are 21 T cell receptor beta chains derived from one specimen sequenced in a study of control samples from healthy donors and cancer patients. The method was immunoSEQ multiplex PCR; TCRdb's version includes in-frame clones alone and lacks a portion of them. The table includes approximately 9,100 clones, roughly nine tenths detected once. The sample consisted of PBMCs. These receptors originate from a man in his fifties or sixties with colorectal cancer.

The chain couples TRBV5-6 to TRBJ2-4, with no clear D. Germline CDR1 reads SGHDT; CDR2 reads YYEEEE. The CDR3 length is 12 residues. Trimming shortened V by 2 bases and J by 7 bases, and 7 bases separated the two germline ends. CDR3 nucleotides: TGTGCCAGCAGCTTAGTAGGGAACATTCAGTACTTC. Translating gives CASSLVGNIQYF.

The V call is TRBV2, the J call TRBJ1-2; 10 nucleotides match TRBD1. The CDR3 extends over 14 amino acids. In germline, CDR1 is SNHLY, CDR2 FYNNEI. V lost 5 bases to trimming and J lost 6 bases; unmatched junction nucleotides: 6. The CDR3 protein is CASSRQGAADGYTF. CDR3 bases: TGTGCCAGCAGTAGACAGGGGGCGGCGGATGGCTACACCTTC.

This clone was observed a handful of times. The gene calls are TRBV4-2 and TRBJ2-2; TRBD1 matches 7 bases. The germline gives CDR1 LGHNA, CDR2 YNFKEQ. Trimming took 5 bases from V and 5 from J; bases not matched to a gene: 8. CDR3 length: 15 residues. The CDR3 sequence: CASSYRAQGTGELFF. For the CDR3, the DNA is TGTGCCAGCAGCTATCGGGCACAGGGGACCGGGGAGCTGTTTTTT.

This clone was picked up one time. The chain is built from TRBV2 and TRBJ2-7, with TRBD1 identical over 9 bases. J was trimmed by 6 bases and V by 6 bases; bases with no gene match: 15. Germline lookup yields CDR1 SNHLY and CDR2 FYNNEI. This CDR3 has 16 residues. The CDR3 sequence is CASSNPPGQGWGEQYF. The CDR3 nucleotides are TGTGCCAGCAGCAACCCCCCGGGACAGGGATGGGGCGAGCAGTACTTC.

The J gene is TRBJ2-7, the V gene TRBV7-9; D may be TRBD1 (5 bases). This CDR3 region has 12 residues. V was shortened by 5 bases and J by 3 bases, with 8 bases between the two germline ends. Per germline, CDR1 SEHNR and CDR2 FQNEAQ (reference sequence). CDR3 DNA: TGTGCCAGCAGCCCAAGGGGCTACGAGCAGTACTTC. It specifies CASSPRGYEQYF.

The chain uses TRBV28 and TRBJ2-7; 9 nucleotides align to TRBD2. V shed 1 base and J 2 bases; nucleotides not matched to a gene: 6. Germline CDR1 reads MDHEN; CDR2 reads SYDVKM. The CDR3 runs to 16 residues. The CDR3 nucleotides read TGTGCCAGCAGTTTATTCCTAGCGGGGTTTACCTACGAGCAGTACTTC. Amino acids: CASSLFLAGFTYEQYF.

The genes are TRBV19 and TRBJ1-5, with 8 positions matching TRBD1. V was pared by 7 bases and J by 0 bases, with 5 bases of the junction left unmatched. Germline CDR1 reads LNHDA; CDR2 reads SQIVND (reference sequence). The length of the CDR3 is 15 residues. The CDR3 region is CASKTGQGSNQPQHF. CDR3 DNA: TGTGCCAGTAAAACCGGACAGGGTAGCAATCAGCCCCAGCATTTT.

The genes are TRBV4-2 and TRBJ1-2; D uncertain. Germline V gene lookup returns CDR1 LGHNA and CDR2 YNFKEQ. V lost 0 bases, J lost 0 bases, and 8 bases lay in between. The CDR3 is 15 amino acids. The CDR3 spells CASSQELIANYGYTF. CDR3 in DNA: TGTGCCAGCAGCCAAGAACTGATAGCTAACTATGGCTACACCTTC.

The chain uses TRBV19 and TRBJ1-1; weak D call: TRBD1 (6 bases). Germline assignment: CDR1 LNHDA and CDR2 SQIVND (reference sequence). This CDR3 spans 12 amino acids. Trimming took 5 bases from V and 4 from J, leaving 8 bases between them. CDR3 amino acids: CASSLQGTEAFF. As DNA, the CDR3 is TGTGCCAGTAGTCTACAGGGCACTGAAGCTTTCTTT.

V gene TRBV4-3 combines with J gene TRBJ1-5; D gene uncertain. Germline CDR1 LGHNA, CDR2 YSLEER. The V end lost 0 bases, the J end lost 4 bases, and 10 bases lay between the germline ends. The CDR3 is 15 amino acids. The CDR3 DNA is TGCGCCAGCAGCCAAGACAGGTGGATAAATCAGCCCCAGCATTTT. This gives the protein CASSQDRWINQPQHF.

In its sample, this clone was seen once. V gene TRBV2 combines with J gene TRBJ1-6; no clear D. The CDR3 contains 14 residues. V was clipped by 8 bases and J by 0 bases, with 8 bases between them. From germline, CDR1 is SNHLY and CDR2 FYNNEI. The CDR3 reads CASGEASYNSPLHF. The CDR3 coding sequence is TGTGCCAGCGGGGAAGCCTCCTATAATTCACCCCTCCACTTT.

The J gene is TRBJ1-5, the V gene TRBV7-9; TRBD1 is a possible D gene (6 bases). CDR1 and CDR2 (germline): SEHNR, FQNEAQ (reference sequence). This CDR3 has 13 residues. V was trimmed by 1 base and J by 6 bases, leaving 7 bases between them. DNA for the CDR3: TGTGCCAGCAGCTTAGAAGGGGGTCAGCCCCAGCATTTT. Its protein is CASSLEGGQPQHF. The entire variable domain, with the rest obtained from reference TRBV7-9 and TRBJ1-5, is as follows: DTGVSQNPRHKITKRGQNVTFRCDPISEHNRLYWYRQTLGQGPEFLTYFQNEAQLEKSRLLSDRFSAERPKGSFSTLEIQRTEQGDSAMYLCASSLEGGQPQHFGDGTRLSIL.

This chain uses TRBV19 with TRBJ1-5; 9 nucleotides align to TRBD1. V shed 6 bases, J shed 0 bases, and the junction held 6 bases outside the gene matches. The CDR3 sequence is 16 residues long. The germline V gene encodes CDR1 LNHDA and CDR2 SQIVND (reference sequence). The CDR3 DNA is TGTGCCAGTAGAATAACAGGGGGCCATAGCAATCAGCCCCAGCATTTT. This encodes CASRITGGHSNQPQHF.

The rearrangement uses TRBV5-4 and TRBJ2-5; maybe TRBD2 (5 bases). V was pared by 1 base and J by 3 bases, with 19 bases between. CDR1 and CDR2 from the germline V gene are SGHNT and YYREEE (reference sequence). CDR3 length: 17 residues. The CDR3 DNA sequence: TGTGCCAGCAGCTTGTCGATACGAACTAGTACAAAAGAGACCCAGTACTTC. It encodes CASSLSIRTSTKETQYF.

The chain recombines TRBV9 with TRBJ1-5, with TRBD1 identical over 11 bases. CDR1 and CDR2 (germline): SGDLS, YYNGEE. The CDR3 totals 17 residues. The V segment lost 2 bases and the J segment 1 base; nucleotides outside the gene matches: 5. This CDR3 reads CASSVGQGATSNQPQHF. The CDR3 region has the DNA TGTGCCAGCAGCGTTGGACAGGGGGCGACGAGCAATCAGCCCCAGCATTTT.

This clone was observed once. This chain uses TRBV6-1 with TRBJ2-7; TRBD1 is a possible D gene (6 bases). V lost 3 bases, J lost 3 bases, and 18 bases lay in between. The germline V gene encodes CDR1 MNHNS and CDR2 SASEGT. There are 16 residues in the CDR3. CDR3: CASSDAVVGARYEQYF. The CDR3 DNA is TGTGCCAGCAGTGATGCCGTGGTGGGGGCCCGCTACGAGCAGTACTTC.

This clone showed up just once. The chain combines TRBV6-6 with TRBJ1-4; D uncertain. Germline lookup yields CDR1 MNHNY and CDR2 SVGAGI (reference sequence). This CDR3 spans 13 amino acids. The V gene lost 0 bases and the J gene lost 6 bases, with 5 bases spanning the gap. Here the CDR3 reads CASSYSLYEKLFF. The CDR3 region has the DNA TGTGCCAGCAGTTACTCCCTTTATGAAAAACTGTTTTTT.

This chain uses TRBV5-3 with TRBJ1-4, with 10 bases that match TRBD1. TRBV5-3 is noted as an ORF with a role that remains uncertain. The CDR3 contains 15 residues. Trimming took 5 bases from V and 6 from J; bases not matched to a gene: 7. The CDR3 reads CARRNPGQGYEKLFF. DNA of the CDR3: TGTGCCAGAAGGAACCCGGGACAGGGGTATGAAAAACTGTTTTTT.

The chain couples TRBV9 to TRBJ1-2; the D is unclear. V was clipped by 4 bases and J by 8 bases, with 24 bases between them. From germline, CDR1 is SGDLS and CDR2 YYNGEE. The CDR3 extends over 16 amino acids. CDR3 residues: CASSSPQKEQVAGYTF. The CDR3, as DNA: TGTGCCAGCAGCTCCCCCCAAAAGGAGCAGGTCGCCGGCTACACCTTC.

This chain links TRBV27 with TRBJ2-1; D is perhaps TRBD2 (6 bases). With 6 bases removed from V and 0 bases from J, the gap between germline ends came to 9 bases. The length of the CDR3 is 14 residues. Germline lookup yields CDR1 MNHEY and CDR2 SMNVEV (reference sequence). As DNA, the CDR3 is TGTGCCAGCAGCCTCGGGGGCTCCTACAATGAGCAGTTCTTC. Protein sequence: CASSLGGSYNEQFF.

The chain uses TRBV28 and TRBJ1-2, with TRBD1 matching 7 bases. J was trimmed by 5 bases and V by 7 bases; bases with no gene match: 10. This CDR3 contains 14 residues. Per the germline V gene, CDR1 is MDHEN and CDR2 is SYDVKM. In DNA form, the CDR3 reads TGTGCCAGCACCCAAGGGGGCTCCGGTTATGGCTACACCTTC. Its translation is CASTQGGSGYGYTF.